The next 30 T cell receptor beta chains were all read from a single sample in a study of cytomegalovirus exposure and HLA in healthy donors. The PCR was carried out with 60 Vbeta primers and 13 Jbeta primers. TCRdb keeps only in-frame clones here, not all; method: immunoSEQ multiplex PCR. The sample records about 160,000 clones, 70% to 80% being singletons. Specimen: PBMCs. The receptors originated from a man aged 25 to 40 in good health and CMV-seronegative.

V usage is TRBV5-4 and J usage is TRBJ2-1; 7 nucleotides agree with TRBD1. The length of the CDR3 is 15 residues. The V gene end was trimmed by 4 bases and the J gene end by 6 bases; junction bases not matched to a gene: 10. Germline V lookup: CDR1 SGHNT, CDR2 YYREEE (reference sequence). The DNA of the CDR3 is TGTGCCAGCAGCCAGGGGACAGCCAGCTTCAATGAGCAGTTCTTC. It is translated as CASSQGTASFNEQFF.

This clone was found a few times. The rearrangement joins TRBV6-5 to TRBJ1-1; no firm D call. The CDR3 runs 13 residues. In germline, CDR1 is MNHEY, CDR2 SVGAGI. V was cut by 4 bases and J by 7 bases, with 13 bases left in between. The CDR3 nucleotides read TGTGCCAGCAGTTCCCCCTGGAGGGATGAAGCTTTCTTT. Translated, it gives CASSSPWRDEAFF.

V is TRBV6-5 and J is TRBJ2-5; the D is unclear. The V end lost 7 bases, the J end lost 1 base, and 13 bases lay between the germline ends. The CDR3 consists of 14 residues. Germline values: CDR1 MNHEY, CDR2 SVGAGI. The CDR3 sequence: CASKIYSSQETQYF. The CDR3 DNA is TGTGCCAGCAAAATATACAGTAGCCAAGAGACCCAGTACTTC.

V and J are TRBV10-1 and TRBJ1-1; D is unresolved. V was pared by 2 bases and J by 4 bases, with 8 bases between. Germline CDR1 reads WNHNN; CDR2 reads SYGVQD (reference sequence). The CDR3 extends over 13 amino acids. Here the CDR3 reads CASSERSGTEAFF. DNA for the CDR3: TGCGCCAGCAGTGAGAGGAGCGGCACTGAAGCTTTCTTT.

This clone was detected only a few times. The V call is TRBV5-1, the J call TRBJ2-7; D is unclear. The CDR3 loop spans 11 amino acids. Germline V gene lookup returns CDR1 SGHRS and CDR2 YFSETQ. Trimming took 2 bases from V and 5 from J, leaving 5 bases between them. CDR3 protein: CASSLADEQYF. The CDR3 DNA reads TGCGCCAGCAGCTTAGCTGACGAGCAGTACTTC.

As DNA, the CDR3 is TGCGCCAGCAGCCAAGAGATGGACAGGGCCTATGGCTACACCTTC. It encodes CASSQEMDRAYGYTF. The chain employs TRBV4-3 and TRBJ1-2; 8 positions match TRBD1. The V and J ends lost 0 bases and 4 bases, in that order; junction bases with no gene match: 4. CDR1 and CDR2 (germline): LGHNA, YSLEER. The CDR3 covers 15 residues.

The chain joins TRBV6-5 to TRBJ1-1; the match to TRBD1 covers 9 bases. The J segment lost 6 bases and the V segment lost 5 bases, leaving 10 bases of the junction unmatched. Germline V lookup: CDR1 MNHEY, CDR2 SVGAGI. The CDR3 totals 15 residues. CDR3 amino acids: CASSPGTGFSAEAFF. In DNA, the CDR3 is TGTGCCAGCAGTCCCGGGACAGGGTTCTCTGCTGAAGCTTTCTTT.

The V gene is TRBV6-1, the J gene TRBJ2-7, with D unresolved. Trimming took off 5 bases at V and 9 bases at J, with 23 bases between the two ends. CDR1 is MNHNS, CDR2 SASEGT, per germline. This CDR3 has 15 amino acids. The CDR3 sequence is CASSSNDGAHLGQYF. In DNA, the CDR3 is TGTGCCAGCAGTTCTAATGATGGAGCTCACCTGGGGCAGTACTTC.

This chain joins TRBV5-8 and TRBJ2-1; 8 bases are shared with TRBD2. CDR1 SGHTS and CDR2 YDEGEE come from the germline V gene. The V gene end was trimmed by 0 bases and the J gene end by 5 bases; junction bases not matched to a gene: 4. The CDR3 consists of 15 residues. The CDR3 loop is CASSLGTSGNNEQFF. In nucleotides, the CDR3 is TGTGCCAGCAGCTTGGGTACTAGCGGTAACAATGAGCAGTTCTTC.

The V and J genes are TRBV5-4 and TRBJ2-1; TRBD2 matches 9 bases. V dropped 1 base and J dropped 8; count of bases not matched to a gene: 7. The CDR3 spans 15 residues. CDR1 is SGHNT, CDR2 YYREEE, per germline (reference sequence). CDR3 sequence reads: CASSLLAGGKDEQFF. As DNA, the CDR3 is TGTGCCAGCAGCTTGCTGGCGGGGGGGAAGGATGAGCAGTTCTTC. The full variable domain, with the rest looked up from reference TRBV5-4 and TRBJ2-1, is ETGVTQSPTHLIKTRGQQVTLRCSSQSGHNTVSWYQQALGQGPQFIFQYYREEENGRGNFPPRFSGLQFPNYSSELNVNALELDDSALYLCASSLLAGGKDEQFFGPGTRLTVL.

The rearrangement uses TRBV7-2 and TRBJ2-5; 7 bases are a match to TRBD1. The J call is uncertain, as TRBJ2-7 better fits the DNA end. Germline V gene lookup returns CDR1 SGHTA and CDR2 FQGNSA. The CDR3 consists of 18 residues. The CDR3 DNA sequence: TGTGCCAGCAGCTTAGCCGCCTCCGGGACAGCACTCTCCTACGAGCAGTACTTC. Translation gives CASSLAASGTALSYEQYF.

V gene TRBV2 combines with J gene TRBJ1-2; D is unresolved. Germline assignment: CDR1 SNHLY and CDR2 FYNNEI. The CDR3 length is 18 residues. Between the trimmed V and J ends, which lost 4 bases and 1 base, there was a span of 22 bases. The CDR3 nucleotides read TGTGCCAGCAGTGGCCCTATTAAAACGCCCGATAATAACTATGGCTACACCTTC. Translated: CASSGPIKTPDNNYGYTF.

The chain employs TRBV5-5 and TRBJ2-5; D might be TRBD1 (5 bases). This CDR3 has 16 residues. The ends were cut back, 0 bases at V and 2 bases at J, with 14 bases in the middle. Germline CDR1 SGHKS, CDR2 YYEKEE (reference sequence). CDR3 residues: CASSLALDTRQETQYF. The DNA for the CDR3 is TGTGCCAGCAGCTTGGCCCTGGACACAAGACAAGAGACCCAGTACTTC.

The rearrangement joins TRBV28 to TRBJ2-2, with unresolved D. Trimming removed 7 bases from V and 6 bases from J, with 12 bases in between. The CDR3 is 13 amino acids. Germline V gene data show CDR1 as MDHEN and CDR2 as SYDVKM. The DNA for the CDR3 is TGTGCCAGCACCCATATGAGCGCCGGGGAGCTGTTTTTT. This gives the protein CASTHMSAGELFF.

The chain links TRBV30 to TRBJ1-6, with TRBD1 as a possible D gene (6 bases). Germline V lookup: CDR1 GTSNPN, CDR2 SVGIG (reference sequence). The CDR3 is 15 residues long. Trimming cost V 3 bases and J 10 bases, with 19 bases left between them. CDR3 protein: CAWSLDRPLGSPLHF. The DNA of the CDR3 is TGTGCCTGGAGCCTAGACAGGCCTCTTGGATCACCCCTCCACTTT. Full variable domain (remainder filled in from reference TRBV30 and TRBJ1-6): SQTIHQWPATLVQPVGSPLSLECTVEGTSNPNLYWYRQAAGRGLQLLFYSVGIGQISSEVPQNLSASRPQDRQFILSSKKLLLSDSGFYLCAWSLDRPLGSPLHFGNGTRLTVT.

This chain connects TRBV9 to TRBJ2-6, with TRBD2 matching over 11 bases. The CDR3 loop spans 18 amino acids. Trimming at V came to 3 bases and at J to 2 bases, leaving 7 bases not matched to a gene. CDR1 SGDLS and CDR2 YYNGEE come from the germline V gene. Here the CDR3 DNA reads TGTGCCAGCAGCGACCAGACTAGCGGGACAACTGGGGCCAACGTCCTGACTTTC. Amino acids: CASSDQTSGTTGANVLTF.

This chain connects TRBV28 to TRBJ1-3; 10 nucleotides agree with TRBD1. In germline, CDR1 is MDHEN, CDR2 SYDVKM. This CDR3 comprises 18 residues. The J segment lost 0 bases and the V segment lost 6 bases, leaving 11 bases of the junction unmatched. The CDR3 bases are TGTGCCAGCAGCCAACGGGACAGGGGCTATAGCTCTGGAAACACCATATATTTT. Amino acid sequence: CASSQRDRGYSSGNTIYF.

The gene calls are TRBV4-1 and TRBJ2-7, with TRBD2 matching 8 bases. The CDR3 spans 18 residues. Germline CDR1 and CDR2: MGHRA and YSYEKL. The trim removed 6 bases at V and 0 bases at J, leaving 16 bases unmatched. This chain's CDR3 is CASSQTEIAGRSSYEQYF. Written as DNA, the CDR3 is TGCGCCAGCAGTCAAACTGAAATAGCGGGACGGAGCTCCTACGAGCAGTACTTC.

The chain uses TRBV5-1 and TRBJ2-7, with 11 bases fitting TRBD2. The V and J ends lost 4 bases and 2 bases, in that order; junction bases with no gene match: 11. CDR1 and CDR2 (germline): SGHRS, YFSETQ. CDR3 length equals 17 residues. This CDR3 reads CASSRRGTSGGPYEQYF. In DNA, the CDR3 is TGCGCCAGCAGCCGCAGGGGAACTAGCGGGGGACCCTACGAGCAGTACTTC.

The rearrangement uses TRBV7-2 and TRBJ1-5; D might be TRBD1 (6 bases). V lost 4 bases to trimming and J lost 2 bases, with 12 bases between them. This CDR3 contains 15 residues. CDR1 and CDR2 (germline): SGHTA, FQGNSA. CDR3 sequence (DNA): TGTGCCAGCAGCTCACAGGGTATGGGCAATCAGCCCCAGCATTTT. This sequence encodes CASSSQGMGNQPQHF.

The chain combines TRBV7-2 with TRBJ2-7, with D maybe TRBD2 (6 bases). This CDR3 has 14 amino acids. V lost 0 bases and J lost 4, with 10 bases in between. Per germline, CDR1 SGHTA and CDR2 FQGNSA. The CDR3 sequence: CASSLAPGRYEQYF. The CDR3 DNA is TGTGCCAGCAGCTTAGCCCCAGGGAGGTACGAGCAGTACTTC.

The chain combines TRBV4-1 with TRBJ2-7, with TRBD1 identical over 9 bases. The CDR3 is made up of 14 amino acids. Germline CDR1 reads MGHRA; CDR2 reads YSYEKL. V lost 3 bases and J lost 4; bases outside the gene matches: 4. The chain's CDR3 is CASSQRTGDYEQYF. The CDR3 DNA follows: TGCGCCAGCAGCCAGAGGACAGGGGATTACGAGCAGTACTTC.

This rearrangement joins TRBV10-1 to TRBJ2-7; TRBD2 matches 10 bases. Germline V gives CDR1 WNHNN, CDR2 SYGVQD (reference sequence). With 5 bases clipped from V and 6 bases from J, the junction kept 4 bases outside the gene matches. This CDR3 is built from 13 residues. CDR3 residues: CASSRLAGAEQYF. The CDR3 DNA is TGCGCCAGCAGTAGGCTAGCGGGAGCCGAGCAGTACTTC.

The chain's CDR3 is CASSPGLGNQPQHF. CDR3 DNA sequence: TGTGCCAGCAGTCCAGGGTTGGGCAATCAGCCCCAGCATTTT. The rearrangement links TRBV6-5 to TRBJ1-5; perhaps TRBD1 as D (5 bases). The CDR3 runs 14 residues. The V and J ends lost 5 bases and 2 bases respectively, with 10 bases between them. The germline V gene encodes CDR1 MNHEY and CDR2 SVGAGI.

The CDR3 protein is CASRGQSYSNQPQHF. As DNA, the CDR3 is TGTGCCAGCAGGGGACAGTCATATAGCAATCAGCCCCAGCATTTT. The V gene is TRBV6-6, the J gene TRBJ1-5; 7 nucleotides align to TRBD1. V lost 6 bases, J lost 0 bases, and 5 bases stayed unmatched. The CDR3 covers 15 residues. Germline CDR1 reads MNHNY; CDR2 reads SVGAGI (reference sequence).

There are a few counts of this clone. CDR3 DNA: TGTGCCAGCGGGGGGACAGGGGGCACCTACGAGCAGTACTTC. It specifies CASGGTGGTYEQYF. The chain employs TRBV2 and TRBJ2-7; TRBD1 matches 12 bases. Germline CDR1 reads SNHLY; CDR2 reads FYNNEI. The CDR3 extends over 14 amino acids. V was pared by 8 bases and J by 2 bases, with 4 bases of the junction left unmatched.

Only a few counts were recorded for this clone. This chain joins TRBV10-3 and TRBJ2-2, with D possibly being TRBD2 (5 bases). This CDR3 comprises 12 residues. The germline V gene has CDR1 ENHRY and CDR2 SYGVKD. The ends were cut back, 11 bases at V and 6 bases at J, with 13 bases in the middle. CDR3 sequence reads: CASAAGAGELFF. CDR3 nucleotides: TGTGCCTCAGCGGCCGGGGCCGGGGAGCTGTTTTTT.

This clone was seen more than once but under ten times. The chain couples TRBV28 to TRBJ2-7; possibly TRBD1 for D (6 bases). Germline V gene sequence: CDR1 MDHEN, CDR2 SYDVKM. The CDR3 has 17 amino acids. The V end was cut by 6 bases, the J end by 0 bases, with 21 bases between. The CDR3 is CASSRTGQRVGSYEQYF. DNA of the CDR3: TGTGCCAGCAGCCGAACCGGACAGCGCGTAGGCTCCTACGAGCAGTACTTC.

The chain combines TRBV19 with TRBJ2-2, with a possible D match to TRBD2 (5 bases). The V end was cut by 6 bases, the J end by 5 bases, with 13 bases between. Germline lookup yields CDR1 LNHDA and CDR2 SQIVND (reference sequence). The CDR3 length is 14 residues. The CDR3 DNA reads TGTGCCAGTAGCCTTTTTGGGGAGACCGGGGAGCTGTTTTTT. This codes for CASSLFGETGELFF. Full variable domain (outside the CDR3, taken from reference TRBV19 and TRBJ2-2): DGGITQSPKYLFRKEGQNVTLSCEQNLNHDAMYWYRQDPGQGLRLIYYSQIVNDFQKGDIAEGYSVSREKKESFPLTVTSAQKNPTAFYLCASSLFGETGELFFGEGSRLTVL.

The chain recombines TRBV5-1 with TRBJ1-2, with TRBD1 matching over 8 bases. The CDR3 runs to 15 residues. The germline gives CDR1 SGHRS, CDR2 YFSETQ. With V trimmed by 4 bases and J by 1 base, 6 bases remained unmatched. CDR3 coding DNA: TGCGCCAGCAGCATAGGACAGGGCAATAACTATGGCTACACCTTC. Its translation: CASSIGQGNNYGYTF.